The sample holds many counts of the clone carrying this T cell receptor (beta chain). Its antigen is undetermined. V gave up 6 bases and J gave up 7 bases; unmatched junction bases: 8. Germline CDR1 SNHLY, CDR2 FYNNEI. This CDR3 region has 14 residues. The data originate from a study of CD8 T cells in ankylosing spondylitis. Regarding the study as a whole: Disease-linked clones bore a CD8+ phenotype, appearing relatively rarely in peripheral blood. Reportedly, disease-linked clones are significantly enriched in ankylosing spondylitis patients' matched synovial fluid. Certain motif variants had earlier been reported in reactive arthritis synovial fluid and blood. A motif of fewer than ten highly homologous TCR beta variants was seen as apparently characteristic of ankylosing spondylitis blood.

The authors made TCR beta libraries by quantitative 5'-RACE with molecular barcodes. TCRdb ran MiXCR on the 5' RACE reads and lists one entry per CDR3 protein. The data show about 540,000 distinct CDR3 sequences, about an eighth seen once. The sequence was collected from a male donor with ankylosing spondylitis. This chain joins TRBV2 and TRBJ1-5; 8 bases line up with TRBD1. Sequenced sample: blood, either unsorted or a sorted T cell fraction (not recorded which). In DNA form, the CDR3 reads TGTGCCAGCAGGCCGACAGGGGATGTCCAGCCCCAGCATTTT. Translated, it gives CASRPTGDVQPQHF.